This entry lists 4 T cell receptor beta chains sequenced from one sample in a study of beta chain features in type 1 diabetes. Whole-study results and caveats: Researchers report that Type 1 diabetes patients had moderately but significantly shorter TCRB CDR3s across all four CD4+ subsets.

All of the isolated RNA was reverse transcribed, so expressed TCRB transcripts were sequenced. The table came from immunoSEQ multiplex PCR; TCRdb's copy has only in-frame clones and leaves some out. The table lists about 650,000 clones, 12% of them singletons. No antigen is known for these receptors. Sequencing was performed on naive CD4+ T cells from blood. Source of these receptors: a man aged 25-45 years with type 1 diabetes.

This clone occurred a few times. J is TRBJ2-5 and V is TRBV5-1; 9 bases fit TRBD2. This CDR3 is built from 16 residues. V lost 5 bases and J lost 5; bases outside the gene matches: 13. Germline assignment: CDR1 SGHRS and CDR2 YFSETQ. The CDR3 bases are TGCGCCAGCAGAAAAAGTCTAGCGGGGATTCGTGAGACCCAGTACTTC. Translated, it gives CASRKSLAGIRETQYF. Full variable domain (remainder filled in from reference TRBV5-1 and TRBJ2-5): KAGVTQTPRYLIKTRGQQVTLSCSPISGHRSVSWYQQTPGQGLQFLFEYFSETQRNKGNFPGRFSGRQFSNSRSEMNVSTLELGDSALYLCASRKSLAGIRETQYFGPGTRLLVL.

This clone turned up a few times. V usage is TRBV7-9 and J usage is TRBJ2-7; 8 nucleotides line up with TRBD1. The CDR3 extends over 16 amino acids. V was clipped by 2 bases and J by 4 bases; unmatched bases: 10. The V gene's germline CDR1 is SEHNR and CDR2 FQNEAQ (reference sequence). The CDR3 here is CASSLRPGRGQYEQYF. The CDR3 coding sequence is TGTGCCAGCAGCTTACGTCCTGGCAGGGGGCAATACGAGCAGTACTTC.

J is TRBJ1-1 and V is TRBV27, with D perhaps matching TRBD1 (6 bases). V dropped 7 bases and J dropped 4 bases, with 16 bases sitting between them. The CDR3 spans 14 residues. Germline CDR1 and CDR2: MNHEY and SMNVEV (reference sequence). CDR3 loop: CASTRQEGVTEAFF. As DNA, the CDR3 is TGTGCCAGCACCAGACAGGAGGGCGTCACTGAAGCTTTCTTT.

This chain joins TRBV30 and TRBJ2-7; 11 nucleotides agree with TRBD1. Germline CDR1 reads GTSNPN; CDR2 reads SVGIG (reference sequence). Trimming cost V 4 bases and J 1 base; bases outside gene matches: 9. The CDR3 extends over 16 amino acids. The CDR3 here is CAWTAFGTGGSYEQYF. CDR3 sequence (DNA): TGTGCCTGGACCGCCTTCGGGACAGGGGGGTCCTACGAGCAGTACTTC.